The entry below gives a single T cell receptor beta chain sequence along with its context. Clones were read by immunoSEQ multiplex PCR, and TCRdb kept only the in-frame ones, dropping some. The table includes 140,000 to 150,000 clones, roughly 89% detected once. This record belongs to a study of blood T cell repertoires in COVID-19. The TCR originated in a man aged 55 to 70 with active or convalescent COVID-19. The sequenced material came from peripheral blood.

CDR3 bases: TGTGCCAGCTCACCACCCGGGGGGGTTGGGAATGAGCAGTTCTTC. Translated, it gives CASSPPGGVGNEQFF. The V and J genes are TRBV18 and TRBJ2-1, with 8 bases aligning to TRBD2. Trimming cost V 0 bases and J 7 bases; bases outside gene matches: 5. The V gene's germline CDR1 is KGHSH and CDR2 LQKENI. This CDR3 spans 15 amino acids.